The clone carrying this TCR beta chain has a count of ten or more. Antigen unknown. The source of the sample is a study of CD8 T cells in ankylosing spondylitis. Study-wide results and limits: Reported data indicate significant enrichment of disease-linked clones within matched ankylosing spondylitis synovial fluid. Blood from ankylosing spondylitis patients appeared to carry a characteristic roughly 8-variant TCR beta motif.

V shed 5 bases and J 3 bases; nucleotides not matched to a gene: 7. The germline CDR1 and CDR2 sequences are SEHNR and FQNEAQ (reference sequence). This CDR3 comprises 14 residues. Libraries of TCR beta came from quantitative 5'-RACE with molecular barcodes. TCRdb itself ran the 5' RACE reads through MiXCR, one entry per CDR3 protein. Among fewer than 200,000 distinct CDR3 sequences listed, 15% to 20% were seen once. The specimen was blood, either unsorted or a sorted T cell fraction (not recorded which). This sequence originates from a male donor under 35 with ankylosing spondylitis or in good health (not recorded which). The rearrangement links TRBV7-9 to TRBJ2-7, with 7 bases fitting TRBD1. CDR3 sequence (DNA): TGTGCCAGCAGCATGACAGGGCCGGGCTACGAGCAGTACTTC. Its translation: CASSMTGPGYEQYF. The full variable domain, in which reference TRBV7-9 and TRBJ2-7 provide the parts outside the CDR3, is DTGVSQNPRHKITKRGQNVTFRCDPISEHNRLYWYRQTLGQGPEFLTYFQNEAQLEKSRLLSDRFSAERPKGSFSTLEIQRTEQGDSAMYLCASSMTGPGYEQYFGPGTRLTVT.